The 8 T cell receptor beta chains below all came from one sample that was sequenced in a study of naive and memory T cell subsets. Whole-blood samples were 2 to 3 ml of peripheral blood from healthy adult volunteers. Alpha and beta constant region primers primed reverse transcription for blood and skin samples. TCRdb redid the calling of the 5' RACE reads with MiXCR, one entry per CDR3 protein. The data hold under 25,000 distinct CDR3 sequences, with roughly 4.1% observed a single time. The receptors shown here come from a male donor in good health.

This clonotype was counted many times. The CDR3 loop reads CASSQVERYEQYF. CDR3 nucleotides: TGTGCCAGCAGCCAAGTGGAGCGGTACGAGCAGTACTTC. This rearrangement joins TRBV14 to TRBJ2-7; perhaps TRBD2 as D (5 bases). V lost 1 base, J lost 4 bases, and 8 bases lay in between. The CDR3 has 13 residues. Per germline, CDR1 SGHDN and CDR2 FVKESK.

Ten or more counts support this clonotype. The gene calls are TRBV14 and TRBJ2-1; no clear D gene. Deletions cut 2 bases from V and 8 bases from J, with 10 bases between. The length of the CDR3 is 13 residues. Per germline, CDR1 SGHDN and CDR2 FVKESK. The CDR3 spells CASSQIHLYEQFF. CDR3 bases: TGTGCCAGCAGCCAAATTCATCTTTATGAGCAGTTCTTC.

The table lists this clonotype with many counts. J is TRBJ2-1 and V is TRBV9; D might be TRBD1 (5 bases). Trimming took 1 base from V and 8 from J, leaving 13 bases between them. CDR3 size: 14 residues. Germline V gene sequence: CDR1 SGDLS, CDR2 YYNGEE. This chain's CDR3 is CASSVMQGNYEQFF. The CDR3 nucleotides are TGTGCCAGCAGCGTAATGCAGGGAAACTATGAGCAGTTCTTC.

There are many counts of this clonotype. The chain combines TRBV5-1 with TRBJ2-5; TRBD2 might be the D (5 bases). Germline assignment: CDR1 SGHRS and CDR2 YFSETQ. Trimming cost V 0 bases and J 5 bases, with 11 bases left between them. The CDR3 is made up of 14 amino acids. The CDR3 is CASSLGRGPETQYF. In DNA form, the CDR3 reads TGCGCCAGCAGCTTGGGGCGAGGGCCGGAGACCCAGTACTTC. Full variable domain (missing parts from reference TRBV5-1 and TRBJ2-5): KAGVTQTPRYLIKTRGQQVTLSCSPISGHRSVSWYQQTPGQGLQFLFEYFSETQRNKGNFPGRFSGRQFSNSRSEMNVSTLELGDSALYLCASSLGRGPETQYFGPGTRLLVL.

This clonotype was seen at least ten times. V and J are TRBV29-1 and TRBJ2-1; D ambiguous. Trimming took 4 bases from V and 0 from J, leaving 16 bases between them. CDR1 and CDR2 (germline): SQVTM, ANQGSEA. The CDR3 is made up of 16 amino acids. The CDR3 sequence: CSVAGPSPLSYNEQFF. The CDR3 region has the DNA TGCAGCGTTGCCGGCCCCTCACCCCTCTCCTACAATGAGCAGTTCTTC.

The rearrangement joins TRBV12-3 or TRBV12-4 to TRBJ1-3, with TRBD1 matching 8 bases. The CDR3 loop spans 14 amino acids. V lost 6 bases and J lost 4; bases outside the gene matches: 5. The CDR3 spells CASSGQGPGNTIYF. CDR3 DNA: TGTGCCAGCAGCGGACAGGGTCCAGGAAACACCATATATTTT.

This clonotype was detected many times. The chain couples TRBV7-2 to TRBJ2-5, with 9 bases identical to TRBD2. V was pared by 1 base and J by 5 bases, with 2 bases of the junction left unmatched. CDR1 SGHTA and CDR2 FQGNSA come from the germline V gene. The CDR3 runs 14 residues. The DNA for the CDR3 is TGTGCCAGCAGCTTAGGCGGGGGGGCCGAGACCCAGTACTTC. Amino acid sequence: CASSLGGGAETQYF.

This clonotype was seen at least ten times. This sequence joins TRBV7-6 and TRBJ1-1; 10 nucleotides match TRBD1. Germline assignment: CDR1 SGHVS and CDR2 FNYEAQ. V lost 1 base and J lost 4; bases outside the gene matches: 9. This CDR3 spans 17 amino acids. CDR3 amino acids: CASSLGGTGESGTEAFF. DNA of the CDR3: TGTGCCAGCAGCTTAGGCGGGACAGGGGAATCGGGCACTGAAGCTTTCTTT. Together with reference TRBV7-6 and TRBJ1-1, the CDR3 gives the full variable domain: GAGVSQSPRYKVTKRGQDVALRCDPISGHVSLYWYRQALGQGPEFLTYFNYEAQQDKSGLPNDRFSAERPEGSISTLTIQRTEQRDSAMYRCASSLGGTGESGTEAFFGQGTRLTVV.